Described below is a single TCR beta chain sequence and its context. The data were obtained in a study of blood T cell repertoires in COVID-19. Study-wide background: COVID-19 samples, acute and convalescent, were from the United States, Italy and Spain. PBMCs, B-cell-depleted T cells, or T cells provided the cDNA or gDNA that made up the material.

In the original processing: Estimated nucleated cell counts came from reference gene primer amplification. Here immunoSEQ multiplex PCR was the method, and the copy in TCRdb shows in-frame clones only, minus some. Clone size and the V and J calls come from that table; the DNA yielded D and trimming. The table has roughly 59,000 clones, roughly 80% seen once. The CDR3 consists of 15 residues. The V gene's germline CDR1 is LNHDA and CDR2 SQIVND (reference sequence). V lost 7 bases and J 6 bases, leaving 19 bases between the germline ends. Sequencing was performed on peripheral blood. The chain couples TRBV19 to TRBJ2-1; a weak D match, TRBD2 (6 bases). This TCR derives from a man at least 80 years old with acute or convalescent COVID-19. CDR3 coding DNA: TGTGCCAGTACCACGGGGGACCTCGGGGCCAATGAGCAGTTCTTC. Translated, it gives CASTTGDLGANEQFF.